The rows below give T cell receptor beta chains drawn from one sample of a study of CD8 T cells in Susac syndrome. TCRdb reprocessed the immunoSEQ multiplex PCR reads with MiXCR, giving one entry per CDR3 protein. Counted here are some 260,000 distinct CDR3 sequences, 93% occurring once; the ten biggest clones make up approximately 0.07%. The sequencing sample was made of CD4+ T cells from PBMCs. The receptors were sampled from a human donor with multiple sclerosis. Both conserved end residues are part of each CDR3. The order of the fields is D gene, clone size, V gene, J gene, CDR3 protein, CDR3 DNA. The D gene is left open where the match is weak. The size entry is marked missing in some rows and otherwise reads once, few, many or a size class.

d_call: .
clone_size: .
v_call: TRBV18
j_call: TRBJ1-5
cdr3_aa: CASSRQENQPQHF
cdr3_nt: TGTGCCAGCTCACGACAGGAGAATCAGCCCCAGCATTTT

d_call: .
clone_size: once
v_call: TRBV20-1
j_call: TRBJ2-7
cdr3_aa: CSARDQGGTYEQYF
cdr3_nt: TGCAGTGCTAGAGATCAGGGGGGGACGTACGAGCAGTACTTC

d_call: .
clone_size: .
v_call: TRBV30
j_call: TRBJ2-5
cdr3_aa: CAWSVWGQETQYF
cdr3_nt: TGTGCCTGGAGTGTCTGGGGTCAAGAGACCCAGTACTTC

d_call: .
clone_size: .
v_call: TRBV18
j_call: TRBJ1-6
cdr3_aa: CASSRTNSPLHF
cdr3_nt: TGTGCCAGCTCACGGACAAATTCACCCCTCCACTTT

d_call: .
clone_size: .
v_call: TRBV20-1
j_call: TRBJ2-6
cdr3_aa: CSARRDKRSGANVLTF
cdr3_nt: TGCAGTGCTAGAAGGGACAAACGCTCTGGGGCCAACGTCCTGACTTTC

d_call: .
clone_size: .
v_call: TRBV5-6
j_call: TRBJ2-1
cdr3_aa: CASRRFSYNEQFF
cdr3_nt: TGTGCCAGCAGGCGGTTCTCCTACAATGAGCAGTTCTTC

d_call: .
clone_size: once
v_call: TRBV7-2
j_call: TRBJ1-1
cdr3_aa: CASSGGALNTEAFF
cdr3_nt: TGTGCCAGCAGTGGGGGGGCTCTGAACACTGAAGCTTTCTTT

d_call: .
clone_size: .
v_call: TRBV24-1
j_call: TRBJ1-5
cdr3_aa: CATSEPGTGVQPQHF
cdr3_nt: TGTGCCACCAGTGAGCCCGGGACGGGGGTTCAGCCCCAGCATTTT

d_call: .
clone_size: .
v_call: TRBV3-1
j_call: TRBJ2-1
cdr3_aa: CASSQGWDSYNEQFF
cdr3_nt: TGTGCCAGCAGCCAAGGATGGGACTCCTACAATGAGCAGTTCTTC

d_call: .
clone_size: .
v_call: TRBV29-1
j_call: TRBJ2-7
cdr3_aa: CSGAPRGKGEQYF
cdr3_nt: TGCAGCGGGGCCCCCAGGGGAAAGGGGGAGCAGTACTTC

d_call: .
clone_size: .
v_call: TRBV5-1
j_call: TRBJ2-2
cdr3_aa: CASSFDSYTGELFF
cdr3_nt: TGCGCCAGCAGCTTCGACAGTTACACCGGGGAGCTGTTTTTT

d_call: TRBD1
clone_size: .
v_call: TRBV7-9
j_call: TRBJ2-1
cdr3_aa: CASSSRDRGSYEQFF
cdr3_nt: TGTGCCAGCAGCTCCCGGGACAGGGGGTCCTACGAGCAGTTCTTC

d_call: .
clone_size: few
v_call: TRBV5-1
j_call: TRBJ2-1
cdr3_aa: CASSSRPVSEQFF
cdr3_nt: TGCGCCAGCAGCTCAAGACCAGTAAGTGAGCAGTTCTTC

d_call: .
clone_size: .
v_call: TRBV2
j_call: TRBJ2-5
cdr3_aa: CATATETAQETQYF
cdr3_nt: TGTGCCACTGCGACCGAGACAGCACAAGAGACCCAGTACTTC

d_call: TRBD1
clone_size: .
v_call: TRBV12-3/TRBV12-4
j_call: TRBJ2-2
cdr3_aa: CASSRVQGAGELFF
cdr3_nt: TGTGCCAGCAGTCGAGTCCAGGGGGCCGGGGAGCTGTTTTTT

d_call: TRBD2
clone_size: .
v_call: TRBV5-1
j_call: TRBJ2-1
cdr3_aa: CASSLPSGGNEQFF
cdr3_nt: TGCGCCAGCAGCTTACCCTCGGGGGGCAATGAGCAGTTCTTC

d_call: .
clone_size: .
v_call: TRBV3-1
j_call: TRBJ1-1
cdr3_aa: CASSQVAAEAFF
cdr3_nt: TGTGCCAGCAGCCAAGTGGCGGCTGAAGCTTTCTTT

d_call: TRBD1
clone_size: .
v_call: TRBV24-1
j_call: TRBJ1-2
cdr3_aa: CATSDSPGGYGYTF
cdr3_nt: TGTGCCACCAGTGATTCCCCAGGGGGCTATGGCTACACCTTC

d_call: .
clone_size: .
v_call: TRBV6-6
j_call: TRBJ1-1
cdr3_aa: CASIRRGRVVEAFF
cdr3_nt: TGTGCCAGCATCCGAAGAGGAAGGGTGGTGGAAGCTTTCTTT

d_call: TRBD1
clone_size: .
v_call: TRBV30
j_call: TRBJ1-5
cdr3_aa: CAWSLGTGLNQPQHF
cdr3_nt: TGTGCCTGGAGTCTAGGGACAGGACTTAATCAGCCCCAGCATTTT

d_call: TRBD2
clone_size: .
v_call: TRBV28
j_call: TRBJ2-2
cdr3_aa: CASSLRGVNTGELFF
cdr3_nt: TGTGCCAGCAGCCTTCGGGGGGTAAACACCGGGGAGCTGTTTTTT

d_call: .
clone_size: .
v_call: TRBV6-5
j_call: TRBJ1-2
cdr3_aa: CASSPHWDGYGYTF
cdr3_nt: TGTGCCAGCAGTCCCCACTGGGACGGCTATGGCTACACCTTC

d_call: TRBD2
clone_size: .
v_call: TRBV20-1
j_call: TRBJ2-3
cdr3_aa: CSANLGGVSTDTQYF
cdr3_nt: TGCAGTGCTAACCTCGGGGGGGTAAGCACAGATACGCAGTATTTT

d_call: TRBD2
clone_size: few
v_call: TRBV29-1
j_call: TRBJ2-7
cdr3_aa: CSAGQGGYEQYF
cdr3_nt: TGCAGCGCGGGGCAGGGAGGGTACGAGCAGTACTTC

d_call: .
clone_size: .
v_call: TRBV7-8
j_call: TRBJ2-7
cdr3_aa: CASSLGGGGIYEQYF
cdr3_nt: TGTGCCAGCAGCTTAGGCGGAGGGGGGATCTACGAGCAGTACTTC

d_call: TRBD2
clone_size: .
v_call: TRBV5-4
j_call: TRBJ2-1
cdr3_aa: CASSLGTSDEQFF
cdr3_nt: TGTGCCAGCAGCTTGGGGACTAGCGATGAGCAGTTCTTC

d_call: TRBD1
clone_size: few
v_call: TRBV11-2
j_call: TRBJ1-4
cdr3_aa: CASSPGQGATNEKLFF
cdr3_nt: TGTGCCAGCAGCCCCGGACAGGGAGCAACTAATGAAAAACTGTTTTTT

d_call: TRBD2
clone_size: .
v_call: TRBV12-3/TRBV12-4
j_call: TRBJ2-5
cdr3_aa: CASSRGTSGGVQETQYF
cdr3_nt: TGTGCCAGCAGCCGAGGGACTAGCGGGGGGGTGCAAGAGACCCAGTACTTC

d_call: TRBD1
clone_size: .
v_call: TRBV6-6
j_call: TRBJ1-5
cdr3_aa: CASSRRGDRANQPQHF
cdr3_nt: TGTGCCAGCAGTCGGAGGGGGGACAGGGCGAATCAGCCCCAGCATTTT

d_call: .
clone_size: .
v_call: TRBV3-1
j_call: TRBJ2-1
cdr3_aa: CASSQAGEQFF
cdr3_nt: TGTGCCAGCAGCCAAGCTGGGGAGCAGTTCTTC

d_call: TRBD1
clone_size: .
v_call: TRBV6-1
j_call: TRBJ2-5
cdr3_aa: CASSEEGGLTQYF
cdr3_nt: TGTGCCAGCAGTGAAGAAGGGGGCCTGACCCAGTACTTC

d_call: .
clone_size: .
v_call: TRBV10-3
j_call: TRBJ1-1
cdr3_aa: CAISESGDLHTEAFF
cdr3_nt: TGTGCCATCAGTGAGTCTGGGGATCTGCACACTGAAGCTTTCTTT

d_call: .
clone_size: once
v_call: TRBV7-9
j_call: TRBJ2-5
cdr3_aa: CASSKVEGGETQYF
cdr3_nt: TGTGCCAGCTCGAAAGTCGAAGGGGGGGAGACCCAGTACTTC

d_call: .
clone_size: .
v_call: TRBV20-1
j_call: TRBJ2-7
cdr3_aa: CSARLAGAYEQYF
cdr3_nt: TGCAGTGCTAGACTAGCAGGAGCCTACGAGCAGTACTTC

d_call: TRBD1
clone_size: .
v_call: TRBV10-3
j_call: TRBJ1-3
cdr3_aa: CAISESGQRNTIYF
cdr3_nt: TGTGCCATCAGTGAGTCGGGACAGCGAAACACCATATATTTT

d_call: TRBD2
clone_size: .
v_call: TRBV28
j_call: TRBJ2-5
cdr3_aa: CASSTTGQGEGQYF
cdr3_nt: TGTGCCAGCAGTACCACGGGCCAAGGGGAGGGCCAGTACTTC

d_call: .
clone_size: .
v_call: TRBV30
j_call: TRBJ1-5
cdr3_aa: CAWSVGGSLNQPQHF
cdr3_nt: TGTGCCTGGAGTGTCGGAGGTTCCCTCAATCAGCCCCAGCATTTT

d_call: .
clone_size: .
v_call: TRBV4-1
j_call: TRBJ2-7
cdr3_aa: CASSQVFRGDEQYF
cdr3_nt: TGCGCCAGCAGCCAAGTTTTCAGGGGAGACGAGCAGTACTTC

d_call: TRBD2
clone_size: .
v_call: TRBV3-1
j_call: TRBJ2-7
cdr3_aa: CASSLLGGGAAYEQYF
cdr3_nt: TGTGCCAGCAGCCTGCTGGGCGGGGGGGCCGCCTACGAGCAGTACTTC

d_call: .
clone_size: .
v_call: TRBV28
j_call: TRBJ1-2
cdr3_aa: CASSSPTGGYTF
cdr3_nt: TGTGCCAGCAGTTCTCCGACCGGAGGCTACACCTTC

d_call: .
clone_size: .
v_call: TRBV20-1
j_call: TRBJ1-5
cdr3_aa: CSAQGFRSNQPQHF
cdr3_nt: TGCAGTGCTCAGGGGTTTCGTAGCAATCAGCCCCAGCATTTT